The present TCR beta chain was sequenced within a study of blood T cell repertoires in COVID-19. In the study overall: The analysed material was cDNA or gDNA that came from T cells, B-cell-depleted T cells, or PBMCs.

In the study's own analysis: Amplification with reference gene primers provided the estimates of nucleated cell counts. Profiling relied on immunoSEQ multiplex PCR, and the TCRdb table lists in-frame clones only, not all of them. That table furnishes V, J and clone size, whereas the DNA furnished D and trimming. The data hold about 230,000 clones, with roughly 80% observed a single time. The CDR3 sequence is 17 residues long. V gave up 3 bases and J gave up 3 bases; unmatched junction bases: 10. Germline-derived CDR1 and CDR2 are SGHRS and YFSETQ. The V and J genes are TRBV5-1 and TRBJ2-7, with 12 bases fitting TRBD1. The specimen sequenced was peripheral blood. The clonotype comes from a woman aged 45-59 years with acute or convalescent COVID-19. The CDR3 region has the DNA TGCGCCAGCAGCTCGGGACAGGGGGCCGCCCTACTCTACGAGCAGTACTTC. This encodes CASSSGQGAALLYEQYF.